These T cell receptor beta chains were read from a single sample in a study of CD8 T cells in Susac syndrome. TCRdb recomputed calls from the immunoSEQ multiplex PCR reads with MiXCR, one row per CDR3 protein. The sample lists some 300,000 distinct CDR3 sequences; 85% were seen once. The specimen sequenced was CD8+ T cells from PBMCs. Receptor source: a human donor with multiple sclerosis. The CDR3 runs from the conserved cysteine through the conserved F or W. Each record gives: V gene, CDR3 protein.

TRBV7-9,CASSSSANEQFF
TRBV3-1,CASSQDASNRELFF
TRBV11-2,CASSFQPKIEAFF
TRBV7-3,CASSLDHSNTNEQFF
TRBV29-1,CSVESRLDNEQFF
TRBV13,CASSIETDISGELFF
TRBV30,CAWMEVENTEAFF
TRBV3-1,CASSRLDAYGETQYF
TRBV21-1,CASSKGETGTSGGRNYEQYF
TRBV6-2/TRBV6-3,CASSYSTGHKNTEAFF
TRBV11-3,CASSLGSGGNEQFF
TRBV6-2/TRBV6-3,CASKTRLPSSYGYTF
TRBV12-3/TRBV12-4,CASSLVGQGNSYEQYF
TRBV12-3/TRBV12-4,CASSLGLAGSPHPNEQFF
TRBV6-6,CASSFRPTNTGELFF
TRBV6-2/TRBV6-3,CASSQTTGDSNQPQHF
TRBV7-2,CASRPPLGGSNTGELFF
TRBV14,CASSQRHPPYEQYF
TRBV28,CASSPGHLYQETQYF
TRBV4-3,CASSQERRQGWEQYF
TRBV27,CASSMGQANYEQYF
TRBV12-3/TRBV12-4,CASFPRGQLNTEAFF
TRBV6-2/TRBV6-3,CASSYPAAWDTPYNEQFF
TRBV3-1,CASSQDLNRGLYEQYF
TRBV4-3,CASSQDREWTEAFF
TRBV9,CASSVEGVAGGGEQFF